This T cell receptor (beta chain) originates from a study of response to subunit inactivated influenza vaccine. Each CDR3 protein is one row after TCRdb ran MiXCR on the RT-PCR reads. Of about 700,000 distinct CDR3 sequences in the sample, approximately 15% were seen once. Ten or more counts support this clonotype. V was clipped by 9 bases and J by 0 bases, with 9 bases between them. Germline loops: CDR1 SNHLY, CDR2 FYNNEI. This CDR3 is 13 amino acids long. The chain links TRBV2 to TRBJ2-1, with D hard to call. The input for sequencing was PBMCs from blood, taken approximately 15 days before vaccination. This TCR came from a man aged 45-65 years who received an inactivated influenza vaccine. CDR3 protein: CARTDSSYNEQFF. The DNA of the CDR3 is TGTGCCAGGACGGATAGCTCCTACAATGAGCAGTTCTTC.